The source of this TCR beta chain is a study of blood T cell repertoires in COVID-19. Overall study: From the United States, Italy and Spain came samples of acute and convalescent COVID-19. In each case, the material was cDNA or gDNA derived from T cells, B-cell-depleted T cells, or PBMCs.

In Seattle, patients joined the study during active infection and were tracked longitudinally. Source study methods: Reference gene primer amplification yielded estimated nucleated cell counts. Assay: immunoSEQ multiplex PCR; the TCRdb copy retains only in-frame clones and omits some. The V and J calls and clone size come from that table; D and trimming were worked out from the DNA. The top ten clones hold 2% to 2.5% of a sample with approximately 290,000 clones, 91% of them seen once. The CDR3 loop spans 12 amino acids. Germline CDR1 is SGHAT and CDR2 is FQDESV (reference sequence). V was cut by 5 bases and J by 10 bases, with 14 bases left in between.

The J gene is TRBJ1-1, the V gene TRBV11-1, with D possibly TRBD1 on 5 matching bases. The sequence came from a woman in her twenties or thirties with COVID-19, enrolled during active disease. Sequencing was done on a sample of peripheral blood. The CDR3 region is CASSPDSRGAFF. The CDR3 coding sequence is TGTGCCAGCAGCCCCGACAGCCGTGGAGCTTTCTTT.